This note documents a single T cell receptor (beta chain) sequence. Its target is not known. The length of the CDR3 is 12 residues. Between the trimmed V and J ends, which lost 4 bases and 7 bases, there was a span of 10 bases. The germline V gene has CDR1 ENHRY and CDR2 SYGVKD. The CDR3 regions of TCR beta were amplified from RNA transcripts. Carried out on the TCR CDR3, a first-round RT-PCR used the HTBI primer set. TCRdb independently ran MiXCR on the multiplex PCR reads; one entry per CDR3 protein. The sample contains roughly 500,000 distinct CDR3 sequences, 46% of which appear only once. This record comes from a study of T cells in Graves' hyperthyroidism and ophthalmopathy. Study results and limitations: Model predictions of ophthalmopathy came a median 6.5 months before onset.

The chain is built from TRBV10-3 and TRBJ1-1; D unclear. The receptor comes from an adult woman with Graves' disease, either hyperthyroidism or ophthalmopathy (not recorded which). Input material: peripheral blood or thyroid tissue (not recorded which). The DNA of the CDR3 is TGTGCCATCAGTGGGACGGGCGGTGAAGCTTTCTTT. This encodes CAISGTGGEAFF.